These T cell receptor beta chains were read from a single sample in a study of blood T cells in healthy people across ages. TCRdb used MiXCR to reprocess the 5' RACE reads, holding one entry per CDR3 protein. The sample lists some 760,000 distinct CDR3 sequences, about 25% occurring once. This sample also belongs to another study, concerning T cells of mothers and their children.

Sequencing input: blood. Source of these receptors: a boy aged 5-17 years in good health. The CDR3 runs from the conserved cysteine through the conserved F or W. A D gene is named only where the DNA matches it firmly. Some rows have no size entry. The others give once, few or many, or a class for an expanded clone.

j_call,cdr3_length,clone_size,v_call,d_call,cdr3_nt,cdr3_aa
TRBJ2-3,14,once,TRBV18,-,TGTGCCAGCTCACCATCGGCAGGGGATGATACGCAGTATTTT,CASSPSAGDDTQYF
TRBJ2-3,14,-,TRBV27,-,TGTGCCAGCAGTTTATCGCGGGTAGGGGATACGCAGTATTTT,CASSLSRVGDTQYF
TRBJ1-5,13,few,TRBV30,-,TGTGCCTGGAGCGGGGACGAGAATCAGCCCCAGCATTTT,CAWSGDENQPQHF
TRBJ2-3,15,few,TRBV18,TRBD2,TGTGCCAGCGCACTACTAGCGGGGGACACAGATACGCAGTATTTT,CASALLAGDTDTQYF
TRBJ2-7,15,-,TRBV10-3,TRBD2,TGTGCCATCAGTGAGTCGGCGGGAGATGGGTACGAGCAGTACTTC,CAISESAGDGYEQYF
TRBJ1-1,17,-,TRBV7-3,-,TGTGCCAACAGCGCAGGAGGGGGGTTCCTTATGTACACTGAAGCTTTCTTT,CANSAGGGFLMYTEAFF
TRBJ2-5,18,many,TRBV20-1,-,TGCAGTGCTAGGGAAGTAGGTCTGCGGGGGCCGTACCAAGAGACCCAGTACTTC,CSAREVGLRGPYQETQYF
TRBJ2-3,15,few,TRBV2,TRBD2,TGTGCCAGCAGTAAACAGCGGGGGGGCTCAGATACGCAGTATTTT,CASSKQRGGSDTQYF
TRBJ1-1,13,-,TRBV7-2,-,TGTGCCAGCAGCCCCTTCGCCAGGTCCGGGGCTTTCTTT,CASSPFARSGAFF
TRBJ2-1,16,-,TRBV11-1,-,TGTGCCAGCAGCTTGGGTTTGGGAATCCTTGACAATGAGCAGTTCTTC,CASSLGLGILDNEQFF
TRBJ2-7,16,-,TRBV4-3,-,TGCGCCAGCAGCCAAGACAGGGGCGAGGGGGTTTACGAGCAGTACTTC,CASSQDRGEGVYEQYF
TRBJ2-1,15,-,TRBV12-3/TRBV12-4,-,TGTGCCAGCATCTCAGTTGGGGGGGCAGACAATGAGCAGTTCTTC,CASISVGGADNEQFF
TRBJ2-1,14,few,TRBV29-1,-,TGCAGCTCTGATGTGGGGTGGTCCTACAATGAGCAGTTCTTC,CSSDVGWSYNEQFF
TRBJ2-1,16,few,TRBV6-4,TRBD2,TGTGCCAGCAGTGACTCGACTAGCGGGGGGGCCAATGAGCAGTTCTTC,CASSDSTSGGANEQFF
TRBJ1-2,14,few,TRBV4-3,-,TGCGCCAGCAGCCAAGATTTAGGGGCTGCTGGCTACACCTTC,CASSQDLGAAGYTF
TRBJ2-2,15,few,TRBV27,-,TGTGCCAGCTGCCAAATCCAGGTGAACACCGGGGAGCTGTTTTTT,CASCQIQVNTGELFF
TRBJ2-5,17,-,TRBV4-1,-,TGCGCCAGCAGCCAAGGGCGTGGGAGCCCCTCTCGAGAGACCCAGTACTTC,CASSQGRGSPSRETQYF
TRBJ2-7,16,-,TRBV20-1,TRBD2,TGCAGTGCTAGTTGGAGTAGCGGGAGGTTCCCCTACGAGCAGTACTTC,CSASWSSGRFPYEQYF
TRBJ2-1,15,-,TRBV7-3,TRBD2,TGTGCCAGCAGCTTAATAGCGGGGGCCTACAATGAGCAGTTCTTC,CASSLIAGAYNEQFF
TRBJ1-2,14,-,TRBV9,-,TGTGCCAGCAGCGTAGAGTCAGGAACCTATGGCTACACCTTC,CASSVESGTYGYTF
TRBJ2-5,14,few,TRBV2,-,TGTGCCAGCAAAAACAGGGAGTACCAAGAGACCCAGTATTTC,CASKNREYQETQYF
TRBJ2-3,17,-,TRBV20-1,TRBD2,TGCAGTGCTAGAGATTACTTGGGAGCGGGAGTCACAGATACGCAGTATTTT,CSARDYLGAGVTDTQYF
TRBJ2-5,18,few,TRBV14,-,-,CASSQGLSGRIPSYEQYF
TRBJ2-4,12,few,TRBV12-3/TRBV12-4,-,TGTGCCAGCAGTTTAACCCCGAACATTCAGTACTTC,CASSLTPNIQYF
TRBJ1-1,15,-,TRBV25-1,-,TGTGCCAGCAGTGCATTACAGGGCGTGAACACTGAAGCTTTCTTT,CASSALQGVNTEAFF
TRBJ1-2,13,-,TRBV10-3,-,TGTGCCATCGGATCACAGGGTTTCTATGGCTACACCTTC,CAIGSQGFYGYTF
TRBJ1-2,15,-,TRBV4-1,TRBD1,TGCGCCAGCAGCTTCGGGACAGGTGATAACTATGGCTACACCTTC,CASSFGTGDNYGYTF
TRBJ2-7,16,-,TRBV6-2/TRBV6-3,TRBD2,TGTGCCAGCAGTTTCAGCCTAGCGGGGGGGCCCTACGAGCAGTACTTC,CASSFSLAGGPYEQYF
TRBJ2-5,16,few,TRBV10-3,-,TGTGCCACCCGAAGCCCCGCAGGCGACCGCCAAGAGACCCAGTACTTC,CATRSPAGDRQETQYF
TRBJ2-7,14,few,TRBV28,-,TGTGCCAGCAGTTTGGGCAGGGCAACGTACGAGCAGTACTTC,CASSLGRATYEQYF
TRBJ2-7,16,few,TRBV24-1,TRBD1,TGTGCCACCAGTGACCCTTCCGGGACAGGGACCGACGAGCAGTACTTC,CATSDPSGTGTDEQYF
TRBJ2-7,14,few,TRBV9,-,TGTGCCAGCAGCCCTATCGGGAGTCTCGACGAGCAGTACTTC,CASSPIGSLDEQYF
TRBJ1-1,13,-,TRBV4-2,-,TGTGCCAGCAGCAGGGTTCTGAACACTGAAGCTTTCTTT,CASSRVLNTEAFF
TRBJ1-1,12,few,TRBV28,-,TGTGCCAGCAGCTTATTACACACTGAAGCTTTCTTT,CASSLLHTEAFF
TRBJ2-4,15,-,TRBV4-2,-,TGTGCCAGCAGCCAAGGGAGGGGGGAGCGGAACATTCAGTACTTC,CASSQGRGERNIQYF
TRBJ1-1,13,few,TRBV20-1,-,TGCAGTGCTCTGCCCGGGGGGAACACTGAAGCTTTCTTT,CSALPGGNTEAFF
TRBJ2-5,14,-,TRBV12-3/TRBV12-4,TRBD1,TGTGCCAGCACCAACATAGTCGGACAGGGATGGCAGTACTTC,CASTNIVGQGWQYF
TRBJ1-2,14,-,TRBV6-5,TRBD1,TGTGCCAGCAGTTCCGACAGGGGGCCGGGTGGCTACACCTTC,CASSSDRGPGGYTF
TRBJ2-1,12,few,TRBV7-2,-,TGTGCCAGCAGCGAGACGGACAATGAGCAGTTCTTC,CASSETDNEQFF
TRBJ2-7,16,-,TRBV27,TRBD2,TGTGCCAGCAGTCCCCGTGTTAGCGGGAGCTCCTACGAGCAGTACTTC,CASSPRVSGSSYEQYF
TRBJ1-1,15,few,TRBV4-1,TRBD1,TGCGCCAGCAGCCAACAGGGGGTTCAGGGCGATGAAGCTTTCTTT,CASSQQGVQGDEAFF
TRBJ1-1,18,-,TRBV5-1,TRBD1,TGCGCCAGCAGCTTGGATGGAACAGGGGGCATGCATAACACTGAAGCTTTCTTT,CASSLDGTGGMHNTEAFF
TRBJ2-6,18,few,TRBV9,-,TGTGCCAGCAGCGTAGCTACAGGGCTACCCTCTGGGGCCAACGTCCTGACTTTC,CASSVATGLPSGANVLTF
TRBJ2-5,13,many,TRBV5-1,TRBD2,TGTGCCAGCAGCTCTCCGGGGGGGGAGACCCAGTACTTC,CASSSPGGETQYF
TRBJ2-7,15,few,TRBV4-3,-,TGCGCCAGCAGCCAGGGGCCAGCGGGTGCCTACGAGCAGTACTTC,CASSQGPAGAYEQYF
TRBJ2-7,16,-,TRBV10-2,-,TGCGCCAGCAGTGAGTCGACCCTCCAGGGGAGAGACGAGCAGTACTTC,CASSESTLQGRDEQYF
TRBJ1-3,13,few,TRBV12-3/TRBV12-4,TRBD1,TGTGCCACATTAACAGGGGTTCGAGACACCATATATTTT,CATLTGVRDTIYF
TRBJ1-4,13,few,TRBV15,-,TGTGCCACCAGCGTGGGGTGGGACGAAAAACTGTTTTTT,CATSVGWDEKLFF
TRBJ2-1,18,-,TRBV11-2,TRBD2,TGTGCCAGCAGTCAAGAACTAGCGGGAGGCCGAATCTACAATGAGCAGTTCTTC,CASSQELAGGRIYNEQFF
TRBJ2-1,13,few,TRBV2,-,TGTGCCAGCACAGCCAACAACTACAATGAGCAGTTCTTC,CASTANNYNEQFF